This is a list of T cell receptor beta chains from one sample in a study of cytomegalovirus exposure and HLA in healthy donors. Clones were read by immunoSEQ multiplex PCR, and TCRdb kept only the in-frame ones, dropping some. The sample has 150,000 to 200,000 clones; 80% to 90% are singletons. Source material: PBMCs. The source of these receptors is a woman younger than 45 in good health and CMV-seropositive. CDR3s include the opening cysteine and the closing phenylalanine or tryptophan. A D gene is named only where the DNA matches it firmly.

D gene,V gene,CDR3 protein
.,TRBV7-2,CASTQPSDRSERGTEAFF
TRBD2,TRBV11-2,CASRQSSGRSYNEQFF
.,TRBV11-3,CASSLDGAGHRETQYF
TRBD1,TRBV27,CATRGTGVQETQYF
TRBD1,TRBV29-1,CSVSLGTGGYGYTF
TRBD1,TRBV7-3,CASRRTGTETQYF
TRBD2,TRBV10-3,CAISKLAGGGDEQFF
.,TRBV4-1,CASSSPRTAEGEKLFF
TRBD1,TRBV29-1,CSAPEVQGITNYGYTF
.,TRBV6-5,CASSYSSQGNTEAFF
TRBD1,TRBV7-2,CASSLTGTGFALSPLHF
.,TRBV18,CASSPSSYEQYF
.,TRBV7-9,CASSSAAARLTNEKLFF
TRBD2,TRBV4-2,CASSQGGLATLTDTQYF
.,TRBV27,CASGDIFYPYEQYF
.,TRBV11-2,CASSLVGGNQPQHF
TRBD1,TRBV10-3,CAISGGQGGNTEAFF
.,TRBV9,CASSQGQSYNEQFF
TRBD1,TRBV2,CASHRDRDQPQHF
TRBD2,TRBV2,CASSVLAASYNEQFF
TRBD1,TRBV18,CASSPPGQLNSPLHF
.,TRBV4-2,CASSSSGGSYEQYF
TRBD2,TRBV14,CASSSKAGGGETQYF
.,TRBV7-2,CASAGRATNGNTIYF
TRBD1,TRBV19,CASSTGTGNTEAFF
TRBD2,TRBV5-4,CASSLGLAGGNEQYF
TRBD1,TRBV29-1,CSVGEQGSSHGYTF
.,TRBV5-1,CASSFDSGANVLTF
.,TRBV4-3,CASSLRDKNSPLHF
.,TRBV6-5,CASSWGQNTGELFF
.,TRBV4-1,CASSPFTGNGYTF
.,TRBV5-1,CASSRGMNTGELFF
.,TRBV7-9,CASSFGSGNQPQHF
.,TRBV29-1,CSVEVGTHYNEQFF
.,TRBV5-6,CASSLGVRDYTF
.,TRBV4-3,CASSQDPPGTQNIQYF
.,TRBV7-9,CASSGGPGRRSTGELFF